These T cell receptor beta chains were read from a single sample in a study of CD8 T cells in ankylosing spondylitis. TCRdb fed the 5' RACE reads into MiXCR, producing one record per CDR3 protein. The data contain under 850,000 distinct CDR3 sequences, 15% to 20% of them singletons. Sequences were obtained from blood, either unsorted or a sorted T cell fraction (not recorded which). The receptor source for this set is a male donor with ankylosing spondylitis. Each CDR3 is given with its conserved first and last residue. D genes are given only for firm matches. The size of a clone is reported for some rows only, either as once, few or many, or as a class for expanded clones.

few | TRBD1 | TRBJ2-7 | TRBV4-3 | TGCGCCAGCAGCCTACATTCCGGACAGGGTGAACAGTACTTC | CASSLHSGQGEQYF
few | NA | TRBJ2-1 | TRBV5-1 | TGCGCCAGCAGCTTGGCAGCGGTATCCTACAATGAGCAGTTCTTC | CASSLAAVSYNEQFF
many | TRBD1 | TRBJ2-1 | TRBV18 | TGTGCCAGCTCACCACCGGACAGGGCAGGAAATGAGCAGTTCTTC | CASSPPDRAGNEQFF
few | NA | TRBJ2-5 | TRBV5-4 | TGTGCCAGCAGCTTTATTCCGGAAGAGACCCAGTACTTC | CASSFIPEETQYF
NA | TRBD1 | TRBJ1-2 | TRBV29-1 | TGCAGCGCCCAGGGGGGACAGATCTATGGCTACACCTTC | CSAQGGQIYGYTF
NA | NA | TRBJ1-4 | TRBV7-2 | TGTGCCAGCAGCTCCCAGTCCTCTAATGAAAAACTGTTTTTT | CASSSQSSNEKLFF
NA | TRBD2 | TRBJ2-7 | TRBV5-1 | TGCGCCAGCAGCCCCGGGGGGACTAGCGGACTATACGCGCAGTACTTC | CASSPGGTSGLYAQYF
NA | NA | TRBJ1-3 | TRBV18 | TGTGCCAGCTCACCACCGGCGTCCAGGACGAACACCATATATTTT | CASSPPASRTNTIYF
NA | TRBD2 | TRBJ2-1 | TRBV20-1 | TGCAGTGCTAGAGTGCCGGGTAGCGGGATCTACAATGAGCAGTTCTTC | CSARVPGSGIYNEQFF
NA | NA | TRBJ2-2 | TRBV5-1 | TGCGCCAGCAGCTTGGTAGCGGTGGAGGCCGGGGAGCTGTTTTTT | CASSLVAVEAGELFF
NA | NA | TRBJ2-1 | TRBV4-1 | TGCGCCAGCAGCCAAGAGCTCGGGGAGCCACACAATGAGCAGTTCTTC | CASSQELGEPHNEQFF
NA | NA | TRBJ1-1 | TRBV28 | TGTGCCAGCAGCTCCTTGACGGTCACTGAAGCTTTCTTT | CASSSLTVTEAFF
few | TRBD1 | TRBJ1-2 | TRBV5-1 | TGCGCCAGCAGCTTGTCAGGGGACAGGGGGCGATCGGTGGCCGGCTACACCTTC | CASSLSGDRGRSVAGYTF
NA | NA | TRBJ2-3 | TRBV27 | TGTGCCAGCAGTTTGTGGCAGCTGGGGGATACGCAGTATTTT | CASSLWQLGDTQYF
few | NA | TRBJ2-1 | TRBV10-3 | TGTGCCATACTACCCGAGGCACACAATGAGCAGTTCTTC | CAILPEAHNEQFF
few | TRBD1 | TRBJ1-1 | TRBV20-1 | TGCAGTGCTAGATCGGGACAGTCGAACACTGAAGCTTTCTTT | CSARSGQSNTEAFF
few | NA | TRBJ1-6 | TRBV5-1 | TGCGCCAGCAGCTTGTCGGTTATGGGGGTTCCCCTCCACTTT | CASSLSVMGVPLHF
few | NA | TRBJ2-7 | TRBV25-1 | TGTGCCAGCAGCTTAACTACCCCCCTCGAGCAGTACTTC | CASSLTTPLEQYF
NA | NA | TRBJ1-1 | TRBV5-1 | TGCGCCAGCAGCTTGGTAGACAGAGACACTGAAGCTTTCTTT | CASSLVDRDTEAFF
many | TRBD2 | TRBJ2-3 | TRBV28 | TGTGCCAGCAGCTGGACTAGCGGGAGTTCAGATACGCAGTATTTT | CASSWTSGSSDTQYF
few | TRBD1 | TRBJ2-1 | TRBV7-9 | TGTGCCAGCAGCTTAGCGTGGGACAGCTCCTACAATGAGCAGTTCTTC | CASSLAWDSSYNEQFF
few | NA | TRBJ1-5 | TRBV30 | TGTGCCTGGAACAGGGCGGGGAGCAATCAGCCCCAGCATTTT | CAWNRAGSNQPQHF
few | NA | TRBJ1-5 | TRBV15 | TGTGCCACCAGCAGAGTGACCAATCAGCCCCAGCATTTT | CATSRVTNQPQHF
few | TRBD2 | TRBJ2-5 | TRBV6-1 | TGTGCCAGCAGTGAACCCCGGGGGGGCAACGGAGAGACCCAGTACTTC | CASSEPRGGNGETQYF
NA | NA | TRBJ2-2 | TRBV25-1 | TGTGCCAGCAGTGAGGCAGGATCTATGTCCGGGGAGCTGTTTTTT | CASSEAGSMSGELFF
few | NA | TRBJ1-2 | TRBV29-1 | TGCAGCGTTTGGAACCCATCGACAGGCCAGGTTACCGACTGGGGCTACACCTTC | CSVWNPSTGQVTDWGYTF
few | TRBD2 | TRBJ2-3 | TRBV5-1 | TGCGCCAGCAGCTTTGGCGGGAGGGCGAATACGCAGTATTTT | CASSFGGRANTQYF
many | TRBD2 | TRBJ2-1 | TRBV20-1 | TGCAGTGCTGGGGCTAGCGGGGGGCCCAATGAGCAGTTCTTC | CSAGASGGPNEQFF
NA | TRBD2 | TRBJ2-7 | TRBV5-5 | TGTGCCAGCTCCGGGACTACCCCCTACGAGCAGTACTTC | CASSGTTPYEQYF
NA | NA | TRBJ1-5 | TRBV5-8 | TGTGCCAGCAGCCAGGAAAGGAGCAATCAGCCCCAGCATTTT | CASSQERSNQPQHF
NA | TRBD1 | TRBJ2-1 | TRBV12-3/TRBV12-4 | TGTGCCAGCAGTGTCGGGACAGGGCCCTACAATGAGCAGTTCTTC | CASSVGTGPYNEQFF
NA | NA | TRBJ1-3 | TRBV7-9 | TGTGCCAGCAGCTTCGCTATGGATACCTCTGGAAACACCATATATTTT | CASSFAMDTSGNTIYF
few | TRBD2 | TRBJ2-1 | TRBV9 | TGTGCCAGCAGCGTAGAAAGCGGGGGGTTCAATGAGCAGTTCTTC | CASSVESGGFNEQFF
few | TRBD1 | TRBJ1-4 | TRBV29-1 | TGCAGCGTAGCCGCCCTAACAGGGGAAGGTTGGGAAAAACTGTTTTTT | CSVAALTGEGWEKLFF
NA | TRBD2 | TRBJ2-2 | TRBV27 | TGTGCCAGCACCGGGCGGGGGGATAACACCGGGGAGCTGTTTTTT | CASTGRGDNTGELFF
few | TRBD2 | TRBJ2-3 | TRBV5-1 | TGCGCCAGCAGCTTATTAGCGGGGGCCAGCACAGATACGCAGTATTTT | CASSLLAGASTDTQYF
many | TRBD2 | TRBJ2-7 | TRBV12-3/TRBV12-4 | TGTGCCAGCAGTCTCTGGGGAGGGTCGTACGAGCAGTACTTC | CASSLWGGSYEQYF
NA | TRBD1 | TRBJ1-1 | TRBV12-3/TRBV12-4 | TGTGCCAGCAGGAAACAGGGGTCCTTGAGGACTGAAGCTTTCTTT | CASRKQGSLRTEAFF
NA | NA | TRBJ2-3 | TRBV30 | TGTGCCTTGAGAGTCAGTATTGCAGATACGCAGTATTTT | CALRVSIADTQYF
NA | TRBD2 | TRBJ2-5 | TRBV3-1 | TGTGCCAGCAGCCAGACCGGACTAGCGGAAGAGACCCAGTACTTC | CASSQTGLAEETQYF
NA | NA | TRBJ2-7 | TRBV24-1 | TGTGCCACCAGTGACCCCCGGGACCACGAGCAGTACTTC | CATSDPRDHEQYF
NA | NA | TRBJ1-2 | TRBV20-1 | TGCAGTGCTAGATTTCGGGGTGGCTACACCTTC | CSARFRGGYTF
NA | NA | TRBJ2-1 | TRBV4-3 | TGCGCCAGCAGCCAAGATCTGGGACCACCTTACAATGAGCAGTTCTTC | CASSQDLGPPYNEQFF
NA | NA | TRBJ1-5 | TRBV6-5 | TGTGCCAGCAGTTACGGTGGGGGCTATCAGCCCCAGCATTTT | CASSYGGGYQPQHF
NA | TRBD2 | TRBJ2-3 | TRBV28 | TGTGCCAGCAGTTGGACCGGGACTAGCGGGAGTGTTACGCAGTATTTT | CASSWTGTSGSVTQYF
few | NA | TRBJ2-2 | TRBV5-1 | TGCGCCAGCAGCGGCGGGACTGGGGCCGGGGAGCTGTTTTTT | CASSGGTGAGELFF
few | TRBD1 | TRBJ2-7 | TRBV29-1 | TGCAGCGTAGAGGACAGGGACTCCTACGAGCAGTACTTC | CSVEDRDSYEQYF
few | TRBD2 | TRBJ2-5 | TRBV5-6 | TGTGCCAGCAGCTTCCCAAGAGGACTAGCGGGAATGTGGACCCAGTACTTC | CASSFPRGLAGMWTQYF
NA | NA | TRBJ2-4 | TRBV5-8 | TGTGCCAGCAGCACCAGTCAGGTTCAGTACTTC | CASSTSQVQYF
few | NA | TRBJ2-2 | TRBV28 | TGTGCCAGCAGACTTCCGGCCGGGGAGCTGTTTTTT | CASRLPAGELFF
many | TRBD1 | TRBJ1-4 | TRBV3-1 | TGTGCCAGCAGCCGGACTTTGGACAGGTCTGAAAAACTGTTTTTT | CASSRTLDRSEKLFF
many | TRBD2 | TRBJ2-1 | TRBV12-3/TRBV12-4 | TGTGCCAGCAGTCCTAGCGGGGCCTCCTACAATGAGCAGTTCTTC | CASSPSGASYNEQFF
few | TRBD2 | TRBJ2-2 | TRBV28 | TGTGCCAGCTGGGAGGGCAACACCGGGGAGCTGTTTTTT | CASWEGNTGELFF
many | TRBD1 | TRBJ2-7 | TRBV6-1 | TGTGCCAGCAGCTGGGGACAGGGCCCCTACGAGCAGTACTTC | CASSWGQGPYEQYF